A selection of T cell receptor beta chains follows, all from one sample in a study of T cell repertoires in cytomegalovirus infection. Each CDR3 protein is one row after TCRdb ran MiXCR on the reads. The repertoire holds more than 200,000 distinct CDR3 sequences, with roughly 9.1% as singletons. Input material: PBMCs. The receptors shown here come from a human donor in good health (CMV status not recorded). Some clones in this sample may be carry-over from other donors' samples. Each CDR3 is given with its conserved first and last residue. The order of the fields is clone size, D gene, J gene, V gene, CDR3 DNA, CDR3 protein. The D gene is left open where the match is weak. Not all rows give a size; the values are once, few, many and, for expanded clones, a class.

size: many
D: -
J: TRBJ1-5
V: TRBV7-8
DNA: TGTGCCAGCAGCTTAAGCCCGGGGGCCGCGGCGGGCAATCAGCCCCAGCATTTT
CDR3: CASSLSPGAAAGNQPQHF

size: -
D: -
J: TRBJ2-1
V: TRBV4-3
DNA: TGCGCCAGCAGCCAAGATAACGAGCGGCCAAACAATGAGCAGTTCTTC
CDR3: CASSQDNERPNNEQFF

size: many
D: -
J: TRBJ1-1
V: TRBV11-2
DNA: TGTGCCAGCAGACTCGGACAATCGGGTGGGGTGAACACTGAAGCTTTCTTT
CDR3: CASRLGQSGGVNTEAFF

size: -
D: -
J: TRBJ2-5
V: TRBV7-9
DNA: TGTGCCAGCAGCTCTAGACCCGGGCCTCGGGAGACCCAGTACTTC
CDR3: CASSSRPGPRETQYF

size: many
D: -
J: TRBJ2-6
V: TRBV7-3
DNA: TGTGCCAGCAGCCCCATGAGGGGTACCGGGGCCAACGTCCTGACTTTC
CDR3: CASSPMRGTGANVLTF

size: -
D: TRBD2
J: TRBJ2-2
V: TRBV11-3
DNA: TGTGCCAGCAGTTTAGAGGGGACTAGCGCCGGGGAGCTGTTTTTT
CDR3: CASSLEGTSAGELFF

size: -
D: -
J: TRBJ2-7
V: TRBV28
DNA: TGTGCCAGCAGTTTCCGGTCCTACGAGCAGTACTTC
CDR3: CASSFRSYEQYF

size: many
D: TRBD1
J: TRBJ1-2
V: TRBV19
DNA: TGTGCCAGTAGTACCAAACGGGACAGTCTCTATGGCTACACCTTC
CDR3: CASSTKRDSLYGYTF

size: few
D: -
J: TRBJ2-5
V: TRBV5-1
DNA: TGCGCCAGCAGCCGACAGGCCCAAGAGACCCAGTACTTC
CDR3: CASSRQAQETQYF

size: many
D: TRBD1
J: TRBJ1-4
V: TRBV5-1
DNA: TGCGCCAGCAGCGACAGGGGCCTCGACAATGAAAAACTGTTTTTT
CDR3: CASSDRGLDNEKLFF

size: -
D: -
J: TRBJ2-2
V: TRBV7-2
DNA: TGTGCCAGCAGCTCGAGGGGGTTAAGTGGCACCGGGGAGCTGTTTTTT
CDR3: CASSSRGLSGTGELFF

size: many
D: TRBD2
J: TRBJ2-1
V: TRBV7-2
DNA: TGTGCCAGCAGCTCCGGACTAGCGGGGATGATTGAGCAGTTCTTC
CDR3: CASSSGLAGMIEQFF

size: many
D: TRBD1
J: TRBJ1-2
V: TRBV7-8
DNA: TGTGCCAGCAGCTTATATTGGGACAGGCGACTGTATGGCTACACCTTC
CDR3: CASSLYWDRRLYGYTF

size: many
D: -
J: TRBJ1-1
V: TRBV7-8
DNA: TGTGCCAGCAGCTTAGCGAGGCCGGGGCGCGCCGCTGAAGCTTTCTTT
CDR3: CASSLARPGRAAEAFF

size: many
D: -
J: TRBJ2-7
V: TRBV7-8
DNA: TGTGCCAGCAGCCTTAGCGGAATAAGCCCCTACGAGCAGTACTTC
CDR3: CASSLSGISPYEQYF

size: once
D: TRBD1
J: TRBJ1-4
V: TRBV7-2
DNA: TGTGCCAGCAGCTTTTCTGGGACAGGGCGAGAAAAACTGTTTTTT
CDR3: CASSFSGTGREKLFF

size: few
D: -
J: TRBJ1-5
V: TRBV29-1
DNA: TGCAGCGTTGAAGATCGGGGGGGGCAGCCCCAGCATTTT
CDR3: CSVEDRGGQPQHF

size: many
D: TRBD1
J: TRBJ2-3
V: TRBV20-1
DNA: TGCAGTGCCGTAGGGGGCACAGGCACAGATACGCAGTATTTT
CDR3: CSAVGGTGTDTQYF

size: many
D: TRBD1
J: TRBJ1-5
V: TRBV7-2
DNA: TGTGCCAGCAGCCCGGGACAGCGAATGAACCCCCAGCATTTT
CDR3: CASSPGQRMNPQHF

size: -
D: -
J: TRBJ2-3
V: TRBV5-1
DNA: TGCGCCAGCAGGGAACAGGGAGGGAGCACAGATACGCAGTATTTT
CDR3: CASREQGGSTDTQYF

size: -
D: -
J: TRBJ1-4
V: TRBV7-9
DNA: TGTGCCAGCAGCTTAGCGGTTGGGGGGCCAAATGAAAAACTGTTTTTT
CDR3: CASSLAVGGPNEKLFF

size: many
D: -
J: TRBJ1-1
V: TRBV11-2
DNA: TGTGCCAGCAGCTTATCCCACAGCAAGAACACTGAAGCTTTCTTT
CDR3: CASSLSHSKNTEAFF

size: -
D: TRBD2
J: TRBJ2-5
V: TRBV19
DNA: TGTGCCAGCCAACTAGCGGGCTATAAAGAGACCCAGTACTTC
CDR3: CASQLAGYKETQYF

size: many
D: -
J: TRBJ2-2
V: TRBV6-2/TRBV6-3
DNA: TGTGCCAGCAGTTACCCAAGCTCCGCCGGGGAGCTGTTTTTT
CDR3: CASSYPSSAGELFF

size: many
D: -
J: TRBJ1-6
V: TRBV7-3
DNA: TGTGCCAGCAGCCTAGGGGGGGCTTCACCCCTCCACTTT
CDR3: CASSLGGASPLHF

size: -
D: TRBD2
J: TRBJ2-7
V: TRBV20-1
DNA: TGCAGTGCTAGTGCCGGGACTAGCCCCTACGAGCAGTACTTC
CDR3: CSASAGTSPYEQYF

size: few
D: TRBD2
J: TRBJ2-5
V: TRBV7-2
DNA: TGTGCCAGCAGCTTATATGGGCGGGGGGAGACCCAGTACTTC
CDR3: CASSLYGRGETQYF

size: -
D: -
J: TRBJ2-2
V: TRBV4-3
DNA: TGCGCCAGCAGCCTGGGGACAAGCAACACCGGGGAGCTGTTTTTT
CDR3: CASSLGTSNTGELFF

size: many
D: -
J: TRBJ2-1
V: TRBV7-9
DNA: TGTGCCAGCAGCTTAGCTACAGGTATCCATGAGCAGTTCTTC
CDR3: CASSLATGIHEQFF

size: -
D: -
J: TRBJ2-5
V: TRBV27
DNA: TGTGCCAGCAGTTTATATGAGGACCCTAGGGACCAGTACTTC
CDR3: CASSLYEDPRDQYF

size: -
D: TRBD2
J: TRBJ2-3
V: TRBV7-9
DNA: TGTGCCAGCAGCTTACCAGCGGGGGACACAGATACGCAGTATTTT
CDR3: CASSLPAGDTDTQYF

size: many
D: -
J: TRBJ2-1
V: TRBV7-2
DNA: TGTGCCAGCAGCCAACAGATCGGGGAGCAGTTCTTC
CDR3: CASSQQIGEQFF

size: once
D: TRBD2
J: TRBJ2-1
V: TRBV20-1
DNA: TGCAGTGCTTACTCCGGGACTAGCTCTAACAATGAGCAGTTCTTC
CDR3: CSAYSGTSSNNEQFF

size: many
D: -
J: TRBJ2-1
V: TRBV7-6
DNA: TGTGCCAGCAGGACCGACTACTACAACAATGAGCAGTTCTTC
CDR3: CASRTDYYNNEQFF

size: few
D: TRBD1
J: TRBJ1-5
V: TRBV2
DNA: TGTGCCAGCAGGAGGACAGGGGGTTTTCAGCCCCAGCATTTT
CDR3: CASRRTGGFQPQHF

size: many
D: TRBD2
J: TRBJ2-7
V: TRBV27
DNA: TGTGCCAGCAGTTTATCCTCCAGGACTAGCAGCTACGAGCAGTACTTC
CDR3: CASSLSSRTSSYEQYF

size: many
D: TRBD1
J: TRBJ1-4
V: TRBV4-2
DNA: TGTGCCAGCAGCCAAGACAGGGGGCACGAAAAACTGTTTTTT
CDR3: CASSQDRGHEKLFF

size: many
D: TRBD2
J: TRBJ2-7
V: TRBV7-2
DNA: TGTGCCAGCAGCTCCGGGCTGGCGGGAGGGTTCTACGAGCAGTACTTC
CDR3: CASSSGLAGGFYEQYF

size: many
D: -
J: TRBJ1-2
V: TRBV28
DNA: TGTGCCAGCAGTTTTCCCGGACGGGAAAACTATGGCTACACCTTC
CDR3: CASSFPGRENYGYTF

size: -
D: TRBD1
J: TRBJ1-5
V: TRBV19
DNA: TGTGCCAGTCCCCCAGGGGACAGGGGTGGCAATCAGCCCCAGCATTTT
CDR3: CASPPGDRGGNQPQHF

size: -
D: -
J: TRBJ2-7
V: TRBV28
DNA: TGTGCCAGCAGTTTAGAGAGGGCAGGGTGGGAGCAGTACTTC
CDR3: CASSLERAGWEQYF

size: many
D: -
J: TRBJ2-3
V: TRBV19
DNA: TGTGCCAGTAGTATAAGGGGGGTACCCACAGATACGCAGTATTTT
CDR3: CASSIRGVPTDTQYF

size: -
D: -
J: TRBJ2-5
V: TRBV20-1
DNA: TGCAGTGCTAGATCCGGGGGCGGGGAGACCCAGTACTTC
CDR3: CSARSGGGETQYF